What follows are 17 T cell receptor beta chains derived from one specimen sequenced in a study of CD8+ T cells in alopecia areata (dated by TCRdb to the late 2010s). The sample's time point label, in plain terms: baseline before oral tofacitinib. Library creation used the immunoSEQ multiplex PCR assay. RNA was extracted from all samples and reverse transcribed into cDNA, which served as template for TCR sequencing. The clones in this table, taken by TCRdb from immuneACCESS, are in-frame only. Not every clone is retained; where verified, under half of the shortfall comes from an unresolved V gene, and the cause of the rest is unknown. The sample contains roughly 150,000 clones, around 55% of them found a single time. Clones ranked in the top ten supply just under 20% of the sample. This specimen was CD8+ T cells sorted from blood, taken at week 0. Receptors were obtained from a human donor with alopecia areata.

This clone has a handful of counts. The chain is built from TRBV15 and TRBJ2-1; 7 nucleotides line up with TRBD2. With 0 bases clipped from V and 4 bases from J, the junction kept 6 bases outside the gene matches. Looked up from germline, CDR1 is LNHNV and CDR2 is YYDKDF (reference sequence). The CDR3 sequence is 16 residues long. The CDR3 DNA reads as TGTGCCACCAGCAGAGATAGGGGACTACCATACAATGAGCAGTTCTTC. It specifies CATSRDRGLPYNEQFF.

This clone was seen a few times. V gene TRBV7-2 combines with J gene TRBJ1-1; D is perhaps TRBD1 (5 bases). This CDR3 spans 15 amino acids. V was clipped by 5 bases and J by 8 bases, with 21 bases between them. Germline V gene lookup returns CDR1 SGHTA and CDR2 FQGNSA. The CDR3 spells CASSPALWGSQEAFF. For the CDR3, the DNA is TGTGCCAGCAGCCCGGCCCTGTGGGGGAGCCAGGAAGCTTTCTTT.

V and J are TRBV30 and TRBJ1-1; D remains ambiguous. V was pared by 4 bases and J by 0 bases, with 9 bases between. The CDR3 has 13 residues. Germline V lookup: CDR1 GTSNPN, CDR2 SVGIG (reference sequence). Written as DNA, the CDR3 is TGTGCCTGGAAGGGCAGCCTGAACACTGAAGCTTTCTTT. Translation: CAWKGSLNTEAFF.

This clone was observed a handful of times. CDR3 in amino acids: CASSVADQPQHF. CDR3 in DNA: TGTGCCAGCAGTGTCGCTGATCAGCCCCAGCATTTT. V gene TRBV2 combines with J gene TRBJ1-5; no clear D gene. This CDR3 has 12 amino acids. Germline V gives CDR1 SNHLY, CDR2 FYNNEI. V lost 4 bases to trimming and J lost 5 bases, with 6 bases between them.

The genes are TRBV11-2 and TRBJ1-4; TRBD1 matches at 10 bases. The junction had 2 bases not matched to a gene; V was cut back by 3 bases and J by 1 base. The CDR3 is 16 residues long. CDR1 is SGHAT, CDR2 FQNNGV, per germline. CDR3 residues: CASSFGQGGTNEKLFF. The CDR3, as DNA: TGTGCCAGCAGCTTCGGACAGGGGGGAACTAATGAAAAACTGTTTTTT.

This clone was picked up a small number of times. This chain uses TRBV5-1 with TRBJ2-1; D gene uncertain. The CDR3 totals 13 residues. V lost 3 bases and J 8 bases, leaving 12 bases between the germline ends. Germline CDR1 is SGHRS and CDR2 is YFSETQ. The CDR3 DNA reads TGCGCCAGCAGCTCCGACGACAAGGATGAGCAGTTCTTC. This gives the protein CASSSDDKDEQFF.

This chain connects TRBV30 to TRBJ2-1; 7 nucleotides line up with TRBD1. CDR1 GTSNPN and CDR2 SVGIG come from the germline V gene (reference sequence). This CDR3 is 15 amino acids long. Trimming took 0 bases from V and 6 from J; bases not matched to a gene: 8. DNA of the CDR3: TGTGCCTGGAGTGTATGGGGGCCAGGGGGCAATGAGCAGTTCTTC. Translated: CAWSVWGPGGNEQFF.

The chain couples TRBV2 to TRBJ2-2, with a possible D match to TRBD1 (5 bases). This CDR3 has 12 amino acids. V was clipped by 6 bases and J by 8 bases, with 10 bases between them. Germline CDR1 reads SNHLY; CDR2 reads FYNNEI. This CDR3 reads CASRQGNGELFF. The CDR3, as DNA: TGTGCCAGCAGGCAGGGTAATGGGGAGCTGTTTTTT.

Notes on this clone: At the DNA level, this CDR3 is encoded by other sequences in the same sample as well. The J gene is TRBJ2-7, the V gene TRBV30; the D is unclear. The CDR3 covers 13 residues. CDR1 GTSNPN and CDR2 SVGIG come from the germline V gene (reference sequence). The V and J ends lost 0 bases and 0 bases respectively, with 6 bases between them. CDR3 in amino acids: CAWSVQSSYEQYF. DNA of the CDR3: TGTGCCTGGAGTGTACAGAGCTCCTACGAGCAGTACTTC.

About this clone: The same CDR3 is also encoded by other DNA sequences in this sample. The CDR3 DNA is TGCAGCGTGGACGGGGGCAGCTCCTACGAGCAGTACTTC. Translated, it gives CSVDGGSSYEQYF. The rearrangement links TRBV29-1 to TRBJ2-7; the D call may be TRBD1 or TRBD2 (6 bases each). Trimming pared 6 bases from V and 0 bases from J, leaving 12 bases between. CDR1 and CDR2 (germline): SQVTM, ANQGSEA. This CDR3 is 13 amino acids long.

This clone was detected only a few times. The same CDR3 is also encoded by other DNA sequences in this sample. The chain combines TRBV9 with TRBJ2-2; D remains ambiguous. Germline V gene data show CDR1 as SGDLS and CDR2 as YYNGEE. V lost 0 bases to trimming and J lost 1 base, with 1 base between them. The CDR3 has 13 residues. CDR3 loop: CASSVGNTGELFF. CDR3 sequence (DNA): TGTGCCAGCAGCGTAGGGAACACCGGGGAGCTGTTTTTT.

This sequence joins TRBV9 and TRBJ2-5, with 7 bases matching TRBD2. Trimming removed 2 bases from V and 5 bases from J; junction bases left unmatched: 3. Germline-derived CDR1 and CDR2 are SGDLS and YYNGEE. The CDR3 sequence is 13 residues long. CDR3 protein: CASSVRGGETQYF. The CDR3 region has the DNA TGTGCCAGCAGCGTCCGGGGAGGGGAGACCCAGTACTTC.

CDR3 region: CASSRDSDNEQFF. CDR3 sequence (DNA): TGTGCCAGCAGCCGGGACAGCGACAATGAGCAGTTCTTC. The V and J genes are TRBV7-6 and TRBJ2-1; TRBD1 agrees at 7 bases. Trimming cost V 5 bases and J 5 bases; bases outside gene matches: 3. Per the germline V gene, CDR1 is SGHVS and CDR2 is FNYEAQ. The CDR3 spans 13 residues.

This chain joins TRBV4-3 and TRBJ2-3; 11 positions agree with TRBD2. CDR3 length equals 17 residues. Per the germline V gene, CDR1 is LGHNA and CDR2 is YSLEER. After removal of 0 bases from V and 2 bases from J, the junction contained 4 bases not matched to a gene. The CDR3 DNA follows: TGCGCCAGCAGCCAAGATCTAGCGGGGGGATACACAGATACGCAGTATTTT. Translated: CASSQDLAGGYTDTQYF.

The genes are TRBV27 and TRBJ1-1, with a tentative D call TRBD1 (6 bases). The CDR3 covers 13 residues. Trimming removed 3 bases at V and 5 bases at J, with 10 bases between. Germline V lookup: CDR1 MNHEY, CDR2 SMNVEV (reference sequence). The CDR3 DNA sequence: TGTGCCAGCAGTTTCAGGGGACGGACTGAAGCTTTCTTT. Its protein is CASSFRGRTEAFF.

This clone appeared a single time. The CDR3 nucleotides read TGTGCCAGCAGCATAGACCGCGTGGGGTACGAGCAGTACTTC. It encodes CASSIDRVGYEQYF. The chain links TRBV7-2 to TRBJ2-7; D uncertain. Germline-derived CDR1 and CDR2 are SGHTA and FQGNSA. V dropped 5 bases and J dropped 4 bases, with 15 bases sitting between them. The CDR3 spans 14 residues. Supplemented by reference TRBV7-2 and TRBJ2-7, the full variable domain reads GAGVSQSPSNKVTEKGKDVELRCDPISGHTALYWYRQSLGQGLEFLIYFQGNSAPDKSGLPSDRFSAERTGGSVSTLTIQRTQQEDSAVYLCASSIDRVGYEQYFGPGTRLTVT.

CDR3 nucleotide sequence: TGCAGCGTTAGTCAGGGGTTGAATGAGCAGTTCTTC. Its protein product is CSVSQGLNEQFF. The rearrangement joins TRBV29-1 to TRBJ2-1; weak D call: TRBD1 (6 bases). The CDR3 extends over 12 amino acids. Trimming pared 5 bases from V and 7 bases from J, leaving 12 bases between. Germline lookup yields CDR1 SQVTM and CDR2 ANQGSEA.